These 26 T cell receptor beta chains came from one sample sequenced in a study of blood T cell repertoires in COVID-19. Clones were sequenced by immunoSEQ multiplex PCR, and TCRdb holds only the in-frame ones, with some missing. The data contain 150,000 to 200,000 clones, around nine tenths of them singletons. The sequenced sample consisted of peripheral blood. The origin of the receptors is a man aged 45-60 years with acute or convalescent COVID-19.

The J gene is TRBJ2-1, the V gene TRBV28, with TRBD1 identical over 7 bases. Germline values: CDR1 MDHEN, CDR2 SYDVKM. With V trimmed by 7 bases and J by 7 bases, 7 bases remained unmatched. The CDR3 has 13 amino acids. CDR3 sequence (DNA): TGTGCCAGCACGAAGGGGGCATTTAATGAGCAGTTCTTC. Its translation: CASTKGAFNEQFF.

The chain is built from TRBV12-3 or TRBV12-4 and TRBJ1-1; D gene ambiguous. V was trimmed by 0 bases and J by 6 bases, leaving 5 bases between them. The CDR3 is 12 amino acids. CDR3 residues: CASSLARSEAFF. The CDR3 DNA follows: TGTGCCAGCAGTTTAGCCAGGTCTGAAGCTTTCTTT.

The chain combines TRBV6-5 with TRBJ1-3; unclear D gene. Per germline, CDR1 MNHEY and CDR2 SVGAGI. The CDR3 sequence is 12 residues long. V lost 7 bases to trimming and J lost 3 bases, with 7 bases between them. For the CDR3, the DNA is TGTGCCAGCATGTCCGTTGGAAACACCATATATTTT. Translation gives CASMSVGNTIYF.

V and J are TRBV19 and TRBJ2-1, with TRBD1 identical over 9 bases. Germline V gives CDR1 LNHDA, CDR2 SQIVND (reference sequence). This CDR3 contains 15 residues. V shed 7 bases, J shed 3 bases, and the junction held 7 bases outside the gene matches. CDR3 sequence (DNA): TGTGCCAGTACCGCCGGGACAGGGCGCTACAATGAGCAGTTCTTC. It codes for CASTAGTGRYNEQFF. Combining the CDR3 with reference TRBV19 and TRBJ2-1 gives the whole variable domain DGGITQSPKYLFRKEGQNVTLSCEQNLNHDAMYWYRQDPGQGLRLIYYSQIVNDFQKGDIAEGYSVSREKKESFPLTVTSAQKNPTAFYLCASTAGTGRYNEQFFGPGTRLTVL.

The sample holds many counts of this clone. V is TRBV5-1 and J is TRBJ1-3, with 7 bases identical to TRBD1. J was trimmed by 0 bases and V by 4 bases; bases with no gene match: 7. The CDR3 contains 16 residues. CDR1 and CDR2 from the germline V gene are SGHRS and YFSETQ. The chain's CDR3 is CASSIGQARSGNTIYF. The CDR3 DNA sequence: TGCGCCAGCAGCATAGGACAGGCGCGCTCTGGAAACACCATATATTTT. Looking up the rest from reference TRBV5-1 and TRBJ1-3 gives the full variable domain: KAGVTQTPRYLIKTRGQQVTLSCSPISGHRSVSWYQQTPGQGLQFLFEYFSETQRNKGNFPGRFSGRQFSNSRSEMNVSTLELGDSALYLCASSIGQARSGNTIYFGEGSWLTVV.

V usage is TRBV7-3 and J usage is TRBJ2-2; 10 bases agree with TRBD1. V lost 2 bases and J lost 4; bases outside the gene matches: 10. The germline CDR1 and CDR2 sequences are SGHTA and FQGTGA. The CDR3 extends over 18 amino acids. CDR3 residues: CASSLEPRTGGRTGELFF. CDR3 nucleotide sequence: TGTGCCAGCAGCTTAGAACCCCGGACAGGGGGTCGCACCGGGGAGCTGTTTTTT.

The chain recombines TRBV4-3 with TRBJ2-2, with D perhaps matching TRBD1 (6 bases). The CDR3 consists of 15 residues. V was pared by 4 bases and J by 0 bases, with 9 bases between. Germline V gene lookup returns CDR1 LGHNA and CDR2 YSLEER. CDR3 nucleotide sequence: TGCGCCAGCAGCCTAGGGACACCGAACACCGGGGAGCTGTTTTTT. This gives the protein CASSLGTPNTGELFF.

The chain is built from TRBV29-1 and TRBJ2-3; 10 nucleotides align to TRBD2. V shed 8 bases, J shed 2 bases, and the junction held 10 bases outside the gene matches. This CDR3 region has 15 residues. Germline V gives CDR1 SQVTM, CDR2 ANQGSEA. The CDR3 reads CSPKREGPPTDTQYF. CDR3 coding DNA: TGCAGCCCCAAGCGGGAGGGCCCTCCCACAGATACGCAGTATTTT.

Note on this clone: No conserved phenylalanine or tryptophan is present at the end of the CDR3, so a read error is the likely explanation. The DNA is omitted, as the CDR3 cannot be located on it reliably, and the CDR3 follows TCRdb's listing. This chain connects TRBV5-8 to TRBJ2-7; TRBD1 was called by the table and not checked on the DNA. The CDR3 is 12 residues long, counting both termini. Germline CDR1 is SGHTS and CDR2 is YDEGEE. The CDR3 sequence: CASSLDGRGPFG.

The J gene is TRBJ2-7, the V gene TRBV18; TRBD2 agrees at 9 bases. Germline CDR1 KGHSH, CDR2 LQKENI. V lost 6 bases to trimming and J lost 0 bases; unmatched junction nucleotides: 6. CDR3 length: 15 residues. CDR3 in amino acids: CASSHVTSGSYEQYF. In DNA form, the CDR3 reads TGTGCCAGCTCCCACGTGACTAGCGGCTCCTACGAGCAGTACTTC.

The rearrangement joins TRBV4-3 to TRBJ2-5, with unresolved D. Germline V gene data show CDR1 as LGHNA and CDR2 as YSLEER. CDR3 length: 15 amino acids. Trimming shortened V by 0 bases and J by 1 base, and 9 bases separated the two germline ends. CDR3 loop: CASSQDRWSQETQYF. In DNA, the CDR3 is TGCGCCAGCAGCCAAGATAGATGGTCCCAAGAGACCCAGTACTTC.

The chain uses TRBV7-9 and TRBJ1-3, with D maybe TRBD1 (5 bases). The germline V gene encodes CDR1 SEHNR and CDR2 FQNEAQ (reference sequence). Trimming took 4 bases from V and 6 from J, leaving 13 bases between them. The CDR3 is 14 residues long. The CDR3 coding sequence is TGTGCCAGCAGCTCCTGGACAAGGCCAAACACCATATATTTT. Amino acid sequence: CASSSWTRPNTIYF.

The V gene is TRBV7-9, the J gene TRBJ2-2; no reliable D call. V shed 1 base and J shed 6 bases, with 12 bases lying between them. Per the germline V gene, CDR1 is SEHNR and CDR2 is FQNEAQ (reference sequence). CDR3 length: 15 amino acids. Written as DNA, the CDR3 is TGTGCCAGCAGCTTAGTGAGCGTAACCTCCGGGGAGCTGTTTTTT. Its translation: CASSLVSVTSGELFF.

This chain links TRBV7-6 with TRBJ2-5, with 15 bases identical to TRBD2. This CDR3 region has 18 residues. V shed 1 base and J 3 bases; nucleotides not matched to a gene: 6. Germline V CDR1 and CDR2: SGHVS, FNYEAQ. The CDR3 nucleotides are TGTGCCAGCAGCTTAGGGACTAGCGGGGGGGCACTGAAAGAGACCCAGTACTTC. This translates into CASSLGTSGGALKETQYF.

The genes are TRBV6-5 and TRBJ2-1; no clear D. V lost 0 bases and J lost 2, with 8 bases in between. The CDR3 extends over 15 amino acids. Germline CDR1 is MNHEY and CDR2 is SVGAGI. CDR3 residues: CASSYSVSAYNEQFF. For the CDR3, the DNA is TGTGCCAGCAGTTACTCGGTATCAGCCTACAATGAGCAGTTCTTC.

The chain links TRBV30 to TRBJ1-1, with D hard to call. V lost 1 base, J lost 6 bases, and 12 bases lay in between. Germline CDR1 is GTSNPN and CDR2 is SVGIG (reference sequence). CDR3 size: 13 residues. CDR3 in DNA: TGTGCCTGGAGTGACCGGGAATGGGCTGAAGCTTTCTTT. Its protein product is CAWSDREWAEAFF.

The chain uses TRBV27 and TRBJ2-7; the match to TRBD2 covers 7 bases. Germline lookup yields CDR1 MNHEY and CDR2 SMNVEV (reference sequence). The CDR3 spans 14 residues. After removal of 6 bases from V and 7 bases from J, the junction contained 12 bases not matched to a gene. The CDR3: CASSTLADPGEQYF. Written as DNA, the CDR3 is TGTGCCAGCAGCACCCTAGCGGACCCGGGGGAGCAGTACTTC.

This clone was found once. CDR3 in DNA: TGCAGCGTTGAACTCCCTACTACGCGGGATTGGTACCAAGAGACCCAGTACTTC. This gives the protein CSVELPTTRDWYQETQYF. V and J are TRBV29-1 and TRBJ2-5; the D gene is possibly TRBD2 (6 bases). V was cut by 2 bases and J by 0 bases, with 22 bases left in between. Per the germline V gene, CDR1 is SQVTM and CDR2 is ANQGSEA. This CDR3 contains 18 residues. Full variable domain (rest looked up from reference TRBV29-1 and TRBJ2-5): SAVISQKPSRDICQRGTSLTIQCQVDSQVTMMFWYRQQPGQSLTLIATANQGSEATYESGFVIDKFPISRPNLTFSTLTVSNMSPEDSSIYLCSVELPTTRDWYQETQYFGPGTRLLVL.

The chain uses TRBV27 and TRBJ2-5; maybe TRBD1 (6 bases). Germline V gene sequence: CDR1 MNHEY, CDR2 SMNVEV (reference sequence). The CDR3 totals 12 residues. The germline V and J ends were trimmed by 9 bases and 4 bases, with 12 bases remaining between them. CDR3 residues: CASGQRSETQYF. DNA for the CDR3: TGTGCCAGTGGACAGCGATCAGAGACCCAGTACTTC.

The genes are TRBV5-8 and TRBJ1-3; D call uncertain. Trimming cost V 0 bases and J 0 bases, with 4 bases left between them. CDR1 is SGHTS and CDR2 is YDEGEE in the germline V gene. The CDR3 runs to 14 residues. CDR3 in amino acids: CASSLESSGNTIYF. The CDR3 nucleotides read TGTGCCAGCAGCTTGGAGAGCTCTGGAAACACCATATATTTT.

The rearrangement uses TRBV6-5 and TRBJ2-5; TRBD2 matches at 7 bases. The CDR3 length is 12 residues. Looked up from germline, CDR1 is MNHEY and CDR2 is SVGAGI. Trimming removed 2 bases from V and 7 bases from J; junction bases left unmatched: 1. The CDR3 DNA reads as TGTGCCAGCAGTTACGGCGGGGGGACCCAGTACTTC. Translating gives CASSYGGGTQYF.

V gene TRBV6-5 combines with J gene TRBJ1-5; D might be TRBD1 (5 bases). CDR3 length: 14 amino acids. Trimming shortened V by 7 bases and J by 0 bases, and 10 bases separated the two germline ends. The germline CDR1 and CDR2 sequences are MNHEY and SVGAGI. CDR3 protein: CASIDSYSNQPQHF. CDR3 in DNA: TGTGCCAGCATCGACAGCTATAGCAATCAGCCCCAGCATTTT.

This rearrangement joins TRBV4-2 to TRBJ1-5, with 8 bases matching TRBD1. After removal of 4 bases from V and 1 base from J, the junction contained 3 bases not matched to a gene. Germline values: CDR1 LGHNA, CDR2 YNFKEQ. This CDR3 contains 15 residues. The CDR3 is CASSPRQGSNQPQHF. In nucleotides, the CDR3 is TGTGCCAGCAGCCCGCGACAGGGGAGCAATCAGCCCCAGCATTTT.

The chain joins TRBV27 to TRBJ2-7; 9 bases agree with TRBD1. J was trimmed by 3 bases and V by 6 bases; bases with no gene match: 9. Looked up from germline, CDR1 is MNHEY and CDR2 is SMNVEV (reference sequence). The CDR3 is made up of 15 amino acids. The CDR3 bases are TGTGCCAGCAGCCGGACAGGGGTAAGAAGCTACGAGCAGTACTTC. This codes for CASSRTGVRSYEQYF.

The chain has TRBV5-1 and TRBJ1-4; D is uncertain. The CDR3 sequence is 14 residues long. CDR1 and CDR2 from the germline V gene are SGHRS and YFSETQ. V shed 2 bases and J shed 7 bases, with 12 bases lying between them. CDR3 nucleotide sequence: TGCGCCAGCAGCTTCCGGGGAGAGGGTGAAAAACTGTTTTTT. It specifies CASSFRGEGEKLFF.

This clone occurred once. J is TRBJ2-7 and V is TRBV3-1 (or the pseudogene TRBV3-2), with 14 positions matching TRBD2. The CDR3 has 14 residues. V gave up 4 bases and J gave up 6 bases; unmatched junction bases: 2. CDR1 is LGHDT and CDR2 is YNNKEL in the germline V gene (reference sequence). The CDR3 DNA is TGTGCCAGCAGCCGGGGACTAGCGGGGGTCGAGCAGTACGTC. This sequence encodes CASSRGLAGVEQYV.